This TCR beta chain derives from a study of blood T cell repertoires in COVID-19. Trimming removed 5 bases at V and 0 bases at J, with 14 bases between. Germline V gene sequence: CDR1 MNHEY, CDR2 SVGEGT. There are 16 residues in the CDR3. This clone was counted a few times. The repertoire was sequenced with immunoSEQ multiplex PCR; TCRdb's copy has only in-frame clones and lacks some. This table has some 80,000 clones, 70% to 90% appearing once. V usage is TRBV6-2 or TRBV6-3 and J usage is TRBJ1-3; D ambiguous. The receptor's source is a human donor in a cohort sampled during active COVID-19. Sequenced input: peripheral blood. CDR3 coding DNA: TGTGCCAGCAGTATGCGGGCGTCATTCTCTGGAAACACCATATATTTT. Its translation: CASSMRASFSGNTIYF.